This paragraph reports one TCR beta chain. The sample originates from a study of blood T cell repertoires in COVID-19. Sequencing used immunoSEQ multiplex PCR; TCRdb keeps in-frame clones, though not all of them. The repertoire holds 99,000 or so clones, with roughly 86% as singletons. V lost 2 bases and J 7 bases, leaving 6 bases between the germline ends. The germline V gene has CDR1 LGHDT and CDR2 YNNKEL (reference sequence). This CDR3 region has 11 residues. The chain is built from TRBV3-1 (or the pseudogene TRBV3-2) and TRBJ2-7; a weak D match, TRBD1 (5 bases). What was sequenced was peripheral blood. The receptor was derived from a woman aged 55-69 years in a cohort sampled during active or convalescent COVID-19. The CDR3 sequence is CASSQRTEQYF. In DNA form, the CDR3 reads TGTGCCAGCAGCCAAAGGACAGAGCAGTACTTC.